These 12 T cell receptor beta chains came from one sample sequenced in a study of blood T cell repertoires in COVID-19. Sequenced by immunoSEQ multiplex PCR; TCRdb stores in-frame clones only, minus some. The sample has 300,000 to 400,000 clones, 90% seen once. The sample comprised PBMCs or T cells enriched from blood (not recorded which). The origin of the receptors is a young woman who had been exposed to COVID-19.

The V gene is TRBV7-2, the J gene TRBJ1-3; possible D gene TRBD1, 5 bases. This CDR3 spans 16 amino acids. The V gene's germline CDR1 is SGHTA and CDR2 FQGNSA. Deletions cut 1 base from V and 4 bases from J, with 14 bases between. The DNA of the CDR3 is TGTGCCAGCAGCTTAGTCTCGAGGTCAGGGGGAAACACCATATATTTT. Protein product: CASSLVSRSGGNTIYF.

The CDR3 DNA sequence: TGTGCCAGCAACGGGGGAGTCAACAATGAGCAGTTCTTC. Encoded protein: CASNGGVNNEQFF. The genes are TRBV12-3 or TRBV12-4 and TRBJ2-1; D perhaps matches TRBD2 (6 bases). V lost 7 bases and J lost 5, with 12 bases in between. The CDR3 is made up of 13 amino acids.

Comment on this clone: This sample includes further DNA sequences coding for the same CDR3. The V call is TRBV5-1, the J call TRBJ2-3; D not certain. Trimming removed 2 bases from V and 3 bases from J, with 4 bases in between. The CDR3 contains 12 residues. The germline gives CDR1 SGHRS, CDR2 YFSETQ. CDR3 sequence reads: CASSFLTDTQYF. As DNA, the CDR3 is TGCGCCAGCAGCTTCCTAACAGATACGCAGTATTTT.

The chain combines TRBV4-1 with TRBJ2-7, with a weak D call TRBD1 (6 bases). The CDR3 has 15 residues. Trimming removed 4 bases from V and 1 base from J, with 14 bases in between. The germline V gene has CDR1 MGHRA and CDR2 YSYEKL. The CDR3 loop is CASSPSTTGSYEQYF. For the CDR3, the DNA is TGCGCCAGCAGCCCGTCCACTACAGGGTCCTACGAGCAGTACTTC.

V gene TRBV4-3 combines with J gene TRBJ2-1; D gene unclear. Germline values: CDR1 LGHNA, CDR2 YSLEER. This CDR3 has 15 amino acids. V shed 0 bases and J shed 8 bases, with 14 bases lying between them. As DNA, the CDR3 is TGCGCCAGCAGCCAAGACCACAAATCCGAGGATGAGCAGTTCTTC. The encoded protein is CASSQDHKSEDEQFF.

This clone has just one count. The chain employs TRBV24-1 and TRBJ1-2, with TRBD1 matching 12 bases. With 3 bases clipped from V and 1 base from J, the junction kept 5 bases outside the gene matches. There are 17 residues in the CDR3. Looked up from germline, CDR1 is KGHDR and CDR2 is SFDVKD. Here the CDR3 DNA reads TGTGCCACCAGTGATCCGGGACAGGGGGCTTATAACTATGGCTACACCTTC. Its protein product is CATSDPGQGAYNYGYTF.

The chain combines TRBV10-3 with TRBJ2-3, with 7 bases that match TRBD2. V trimming: 3 bases; J trimming: 0 bases; junction bases outside the gene matches: 6. This CDR3 has 16 residues. Germline V CDR1 and CDR2: ENHRY, SYGVKD. DNA of the CDR3: TGTGCCATCAGTGACGGGCGGGGGTATAGCACAGATACGCAGTATTTT. Amino acids: CAISDGRGYSTDTQYF.

The chain employs TRBV27 and TRBJ2-1; TRBD1 matches 7 bases. This CDR3 region has 13 residues. Germline CDR1 MNHEY, CDR2 SMNVEV (reference sequence). V dropped 1 base and J dropped 6; count of bases not matched to a gene: 0. This CDR3 reads CASSLYRGNEQFF. The CDR3 DNA is TGTGCCAGCAGTTTATACAGGGGCAATGAGCAGTTCTTC.

The chain uses TRBV6-2 or TRBV6-3 and TRBJ1-2; D not resolved. This CDR3 contains 15 residues. From germline, CDR1 is MNHEY and CDR2 SVGEGT. The V gene lost 5 bases and the J gene lost 6 bases, with 19 bases spanning the gap. The DNA for the CDR3 is TGTGCCAGCAGTCTGTTATTAGGGAGAACGAATGGCTACACCTTC. It yields the protein CASSLLLGRTNGYTF.

The chain recombines TRBV6-2 or TRBV6-3 with TRBJ1-1; possible D gene TRBD1, 5 bases. This CDR3 is built from 14 residues. Germline V CDR1 and CDR2: MNHEY, SVGEGT. V was pared by 4 bases and J by 1 base, with 10 bases between. CDR3 coding DNA: TGTGCCAGCAGTTGGGGCAGACGGAACACTGAAGCTTTCTTT. Residues: CASSWGRRNTEAFF.

This chain joins TRBV19 and TRBJ1-5; 10 bases align to TRBD1. Germline V CDR1 and CDR2: LNHDA, SQIVND (reference sequence). The CDR3 runs 16 residues. Trimming cost V 5 bases and J 6 bases; bases outside gene matches: 10. The CDR3 loop reads CASSLWTGGLFQPQHF. In DNA, the CDR3 is TGTGCCAGTAGTCTATGGACAGGGGGGTTGTTTCAGCCCCAGCATTTT.

The gene calls are TRBV15 and TRBJ1-2; D is perhaps TRBD1 (6 bases). Per the germline V gene, CDR1 is LNHNV and CDR2 is YYDKDF (reference sequence). V was trimmed by 0 bases and J by 4 bases, leaving 12 bases between them. The CDR3 extends over 15 amino acids. For the CDR3, the DNA is TGTGCCACCAGCAGAGACGGGGGGCGCGTCTATGGCTACACCTTC. This gives the protein CATSRDGGRVYGYTF.